Below, one T cell receptor (beta chain) is given with its context. Its antigen is currently unknown. The primer mix had 60 Vbeta and 13 Jbeta primers. Measured with immunoSEQ multiplex PCR; TCRdb has only the in-frame clones, and not every one. In the table there are roughly 150,000 clones, around 10% of which are singletons. These data belong to a study of cytomegalovirus exposure and HLA in healthy donors. General observations from the study: Later analysis indicated greater clonal expansion among HLA-associated TCR beta chains than among equally common other chains. Later findings reportedly placed an Asian-associated ancestry cluster below the roughly 730-donor mean for N-insertions. In an earlier analysis, about 87% or about 30%: the productive usage of most TCR beta V segments.

The source of this sequence is a male donor in good health and CMV-seronegative. The sample taken for sequencing was PBMCs.

CDR3 coding DNA: TGTGCCATCTCGGAACAGGAATCTGGTCAGCCCCAGCATTTT. Encoded protein: CAISEQESGQPQHF. The chain carries TRBV10-3 and TRBJ1-5; D might be TRBD1 (5 bases). V was trimmed by 8 bases and J by 6 bases, leaving 17 bases between them. CDR3 size: 14 residues. Germline loops: CDR1 ENHRY, CDR2 SYGVKD.